The 8 T cell receptor beta chains in this list originate from one sample, sequenced in a study of cytomegalovirus exposure and HLA in healthy donors (dated by TCRdb to 2016 to 2017). The library was prepared using the immunoSEQ multiplex PCR assay. For the multiplex PCR, a mixture combining 60 forward primers for TCR Vbeta segments and 13 reverse primers for TCR Jbeta segments was used. In TCRdb, the immuneACCESS table is reduced to in-frame sequences with V and J assigned. These tables do not hold every clone; where another copy was compared, an unresolved V gene accounts for under half, and the others remain unexplained. Here the sample has 100,000 to 150,000 clones; roughly 15% occur a single time. The ten biggest clones cover approximately 2.9% of the sample. Material for sequencing was PBMCs. These receptors all stem from a female donor in good health and CMV-seropositive.

Many counts were recorded for this clone. The rearrangement joins TRBV4-1 to TRBJ2-3; 9 bases agree with TRBD2. The V gene end was trimmed by 0 bases and the J gene end by 8 bases; junction bases not matched to a gene: 9. Per the germline V gene, CDR1 is MGHRA and CDR2 is YSYEKL. This CDR3 contains 16 residues. The CDR3 coding sequence is TGCGCCAGCAGCCAAGAGGGACTAGCTATTCTGGGTACGCAGTATTTT. Its translation: CASSQEGLAILGTQYF.

This clone was seen a few times. The chain uses TRBV5-1 and TRBJ2-7, with TRBD1 matching over 7 bases. This CDR3 has 14 amino acids. The J segment lost 2 bases and the V segment lost 0 bases, leaving 2 bases of the junction unmatched. Germline CDR1 is SGHRS and CDR2 is YFSETQ. CDR3 in amino acids: CASSLDGQAYEQYF. CDR3 DNA sequence: TGCGCCAGCAGCTTGGATGGACAGGCCTACGAGCAGTACTTC.

J is TRBJ2-2 and V is TRBV27; 8 bases agree with TRBD2. This CDR3 comprises 17 residues. Germline lookup yields CDR1 MNHEY and CDR2 SMNVEV (reference sequence). J was trimmed by 2 bases and V by 6 bases; bases with no gene match: 11. The CDR3 spells CASRLPRLATNTGELFF. The CDR3 DNA sequence: TGTGCCAGCAGGCTTCCCAGACTAGCGACAAACACCGGGGAGCTGTTTTTT.

The chain is built from TRBV7-2 and TRBJ1-5, with 9 bases that match TRBD1. From germline, CDR1 is SGHTA and CDR2 FQGNSA. Trimming took 5 bases from V and 1 from J; bases not matched to a gene: 6. The CDR3 loop spans 16 amino acids. The CDR3 region is CASSAQGAGSNQPQHF. The CDR3 region has the DNA TGTGCCAGCAGCGCACAGGGGGCAGGAAGCAATCAGCCCCAGCATTTT.

V gene TRBV1 combines with J gene TRBJ2-5; the table's D call, TRBD2, was not checked against the DNA. TRBV1 is designated a pseudogene. This CDR3 region has 13 residues. In DNA, the CDR3 is TGCACCAGCAGCCGGGTAGCCGGCGAGACCCAGTACTTC. This codes for CTSSRVAGETQYF.

The chain uses TRBV6-1 and TRBJ2-4, with a possible D match to TRBD2 (6 bases). Germline CDR1 reads MNHNS; CDR2 reads SASEGT. The ends were cut back, 1 base at V and 3 bases at J, with 7 bases in the middle. The CDR3 spans 14 residues. The CDR3 loop reads CASSEVGLKNIQYF. CDR3 DNA: TGTGCCAGCAGTGAAGTGGGACTCAAAAACATTCAGTACTTC.

The gene calls are TRBV30 and TRBJ2-5; D remains ambiguous. Trimming pared 2 bases from V and 5 bases from J, leaving 6 bases between. Per the germline V gene, CDR1 is GTSNPN and CDR2 is SVGIG (reference sequence). This CDR3 is built from 11 residues. In DNA, the CDR3 is TGTGCCTGGAGTATTTCTGAGACCCAGTACTTC. Translation: CAWSISETQYF.

The chain is built from TRBV30 and TRBJ2-6; TRBD2 matches 7 bases. V was clipped by 3 bases and J by 6 bases; unmatched bases: 5. CDR1 is GTSNPN and CDR2 is SVGIG in the germline V gene (reference sequence). This CDR3 has 14 residues. CDR3 sequence: CAWSSGGLANVLTF. The CDR3 nucleotides are TGTGCCTGGAGCTCGGGGGGTTTGGCCAACGTCCTGACTTTC.